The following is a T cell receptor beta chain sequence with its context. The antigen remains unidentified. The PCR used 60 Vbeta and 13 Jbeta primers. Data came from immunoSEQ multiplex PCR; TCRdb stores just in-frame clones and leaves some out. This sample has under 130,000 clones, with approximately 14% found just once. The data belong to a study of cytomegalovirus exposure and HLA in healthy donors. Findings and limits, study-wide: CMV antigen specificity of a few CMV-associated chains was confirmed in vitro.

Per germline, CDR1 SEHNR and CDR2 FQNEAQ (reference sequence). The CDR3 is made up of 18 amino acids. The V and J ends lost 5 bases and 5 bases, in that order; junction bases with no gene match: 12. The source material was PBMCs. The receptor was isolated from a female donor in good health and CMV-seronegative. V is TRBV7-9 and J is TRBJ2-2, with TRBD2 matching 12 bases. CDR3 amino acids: CASSPPTSGRYGTGELFF. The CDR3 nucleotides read TGTGCCAGCAGCCCACCGACTAGCGGGAGATATGGTACCGGGGAGCTGTTTTTT.